Listed here are 18 T cell receptor beta chains from one sample, sequenced in a study of cytomegalovirus exposure and HLA in healthy donors. Repertoires were generated with immunoSEQ multiplex PCR, while TCRdb's copy carries only in-frame clones and drops some. The sample consists of some 150,000 clones, roughly nine tenths of them appearing once. The specimen was PBMCs. The origin of the receptors is a woman under 30 in good health and CMV-seropositive.

J is TRBJ1-2 and V is TRBV19, with D unresolved. This CDR3 is 13 amino acids long. With 5 bases removed from V and 8 bases from J, the gap between germline ends came to 15 bases. CDR1 is LNHDA, CDR2 SQIVND, per germline (reference sequence). This CDR3 reads CASSQAGGSGYTF. The DNA for the CDR3 is TGTGCCAGTAGTCAGGCAGGAGGGTCCGGCTACACCTTC.

This sequence joins TRBV9 and TRBJ1-4, with 7 bases identical to TRBD1. Germline assignment: CDR1 SGDLS and CDR2 YYNGEE. The J segment lost 8 bases and the V segment lost 5 bases, leaving 6 bases of the junction unmatched. The CDR3 runs 13 residues. The CDR3: CASSGTAPEKLFF. CDR3 DNA: TGTGCCAGCAGTGGGACAGCACCAGAAAAACTGTTTTTT.

The gene calls are TRBV12-1 and TRBJ1-2; the table gives TRBD1 as D, unverified against the DNA. TRBV12-1 is a documented pseudogene. The CDR3 spans 15 residues. CDR3: CASSFCDRGNYGYTF. CDR3 DNA: TGTGCCAGCAGCTTCTGTGACAGGGGGAACTATGGCTACACCTTC.

This rearrangement joins TRBV11-2 to TRBJ2-5; D is undetermined. The CDR3 has 15 amino acids. CDR1 and CDR2 from the germline V gene are SGHAT and FQNNGV. V was cut by 5 bases and J by 5 bases, with 18 bases left in between. CDR3 nucleotides: TGTGCCAGCAGCCTATCCCTTAGCCTCGGGGAGACCCAGTACTTC. Amino acid sequence: CASSLSLSLGETQYF.

The chain uses TRBV7-9 and TRBJ2-7; a possible D gene is TRBD2 (6 bases). Trimming removed 4 bases from V and 7 bases from J, with 17 bases in between. Germline V CDR1 and CDR2: SEHNR, FQNEAQ (reference sequence). The CDR3 length is 14 residues. The chain's CDR3 is CASSSDGAAGEQYF. CDR3 nucleotides: TGTGCCAGCAGCTCTGACGGGGCGGCGGGGGAGCAGTACTTC.

The rearrangement links TRBV19 to TRBJ2-1; D gene uncertain. Trimming stripped 3 bases from V and 13 bases from J, with 10 bases between. The CDR3 consists of 11 residues. In germline, CDR1 is LNHDA, CDR2 SQIVND (reference sequence). The CDR3 coding sequence is TGTGCCAGTAGTATCGCCACAGAACAGTTCTTC. Its protein is CASSIATEQFF.

CDR3 sequence (DNA): TGTGCCAGCAGCTTAGGGTTTGATGCGGGAGGGTCTTCCGAGCAGTACTTC. Amino acid sequence: CASSLGFDAGGSSEQYF. The rearrangement uses TRBV11-3 and TRBJ2-7, with 9 bases aligning to TRBD2. Looked up from germline, CDR1 is SGHNT and CDR2 is YENEEA. With 1 base clipped from V and 6 bases from J, the junction kept 13 bases outside the gene matches. The CDR3 is 17 amino acids.

This chain uses TRBV5-1 with TRBJ1-2; TRBD1 agrees at 10 bases. CDR1 SGHRS and CDR2 YFSETQ come from the germline V gene. The CDR3 totals 14 residues. V lost 3 bases, J lost 8 bases, and 7 bases stayed unmatched. The CDR3 region has the DNA TGCGCCAGCAGCTCCGGGACAGGGGCAGGGGGCTACACCTTC. It codes for CASSSGTGAGGYTF.

The J gene is TRBJ1-4, the V gene TRBV10-3; no clear D. Germline loops: CDR1 ENHRY, CDR2 SYGVKD. CDR3 size: 18 residues. Trimming removed 0 bases at V and 0 bases at J, with 14 bases between. CDR3 residues: CAISESRGGIATNEKLFF. The CDR3 DNA follows: TGTGCCATCAGTGAGTCACGGGGAGGTATAGCAACTAATGAAAAACTGTTTTTT.

The V gene is TRBV27, the J gene TRBJ1-3, with D unresolved. Germline loops: CDR1 MNHEY, CDR2 SMNVEV (reference sequence). This CDR3 contains 15 residues. V lost 5 bases to trimming and J lost 0 bases, with 11 bases between them. CDR3 sequence (DNA): TGTGCCAGCAGTCCAAGACATATCTCTGGAAACACCATATATTTT. Translating it yields CASSPRHISGNTIYF.

V and J are TRBV11-2 and TRBJ2-2; possibly TRBD2 for D (7 bases). The CDR3 sequence is 15 residues long. V lost 5 bases to trimming and J lost 5 bases, with 15 bases between them. Germline lookup yields CDR1 SGHAT and CDR2 FQNNGV. The CDR3 DNA is TGTGCCAGCAGCGACCTCGGGGGGCTAACCGGGGAGCTGTTTTTT. It codes for CASSDLGGLTGELFF.

The chain couples TRBV6-1 to TRBJ1-2; D gene ambiguous. Germline CDR1 reads MNHNS; CDR2 reads SASEGT. Trimming shortened V by 4 bases and J by 8 bases, and 23 bases separated the two germline ends. The CDR3 loop spans 16 amino acids. The CDR3 sequence is CASSVVGVKAYVGYTF. DNA of the CDR3: TGTGCCAGCAGTGTAGTCGGGGTCAAGGCCTATGTAGGCTACACCTTC.

This clone was picked up one time. This chain uses TRBV6-1 with TRBJ1-2; D unresolved. Germline CDR1 reads MNHNS; CDR2 reads SASEGT. The CDR3 is made up of 18 amino acids. Between the trimmed V and J ends, which lost 3 bases and 2 bases, there was a span of 22 bases. CDR3 residues: CASSELYLGVRVNYGYTF. The CDR3 bases are TGTGCCAGCAGTGAGTTATACCTCGGGGTGAGAGTGAACTATGGCTACACCTTC.

V gene TRBV18 combines with J gene TRBJ2-3, with TRBD2 identical over 11 bases. Germline V lookup: CDR1 KGHSH, CDR2 LQKENI. This CDR3 is built from 18 residues. After removal of 3 bases from V and 1 base from J, the junction contained 9 bases not matched to a gene. CDR3 bases: TGTGCCAGCTCACCGACCGGGACTAGCGGATTCGGCACAGATACGCAGTATTTT. Translation gives CASSPTGTSGFGTDTQYF.

V usage is TRBV6-5 and J usage is TRBJ2-1; TRBD2 is a possible D gene (6 bases). The CDR3 covers 14 residues. The V and J ends lost 2 bases and 7 bases respectively, with 12 bases between them. Germline V CDR1 and CDR2: MNHEY, SVGAGI. CDR3 sequence reads: CASSYLRTTNEQFF. The CDR3 nucleotides read TGTGCCAGCAGTTACCTACGGACTACAAATGAGCAGTTCTTC.

The V and J genes are TRBV15 and TRBJ2-3; the match to TRBD1 covers 11 bases. Trimming removed 0 bases from V and 5 bases from J; junction bases left unmatched: 4. The CDR3 spans 16 residues. Germline CDR1 reads LNHNV; CDR2 reads YYDKDF (reference sequence). CDR3 in DNA: TGTGCCACCAGCAGAGATGGACAGGGGGCGAAAGATACGCAGTATTTT. Its protein product is CATSRDGQGAKDTQYF.

The V gene is TRBV9, the J gene TRBJ2-7; 8 positions match TRBD1. Germline loops: CDR1 SGDLS, CDR2 YYNGEE. The J segment lost 4 bases and the V segment lost 7 bases, leaving 7 bases of the junction unmatched. The CDR3 contains 13 residues. The CDR3 DNA sequence: TGTGCCAGCTCATCAGGGGGCTGGTACGAGCAGTACTTC. It translates to CASSSGGWYEQYF.

The rearrangement uses TRBV5-1 and TRBJ2-6, with TRBD1 matching over 8 bases. CDR1 SGHRS and CDR2 YFSETQ come from the germline V gene. V trimming: 4 bases; J trimming: 0 bases; junction bases outside the gene matches: 3. The CDR3 consists of 16 residues. CDR3 DNA: TGCGCCAGCAGCCCGGACAGGGCCTCTGGGGCCAACGTCCTGACTTTC. It encodes CASSPDRASGANVLTF.